This T cell receptor (beta chain) was sequenced in a study of blood T cell repertoires in COVID-19. Deletions cut 4 bases from V and 6 bases from J, with 18 bases between. Germline loops: CDR1 SQVTM, CDR2 ANQGSEA. This CDR3 contains 14 residues. The table came from immunoSEQ multiplex PCR; TCRdb's copy has only in-frame clones and leaves some out. The table has around 72,000 clones, 65% to 90% seen once; the top ten hold roughly a tenth. This clonotype originated in a man in his 70s with active or convalescent COVID-19. The sample taken for sequencing was peripheral blood. V and J are TRBV29-1 and TRBJ1-2; no clear D gene. The CDR3 loop is CSVGARGAYDGYTF. CDR3 DNA sequence: TGCAGCGTTGGAGCCCGGGGAGCGTACGATGGCTACACCTTC.